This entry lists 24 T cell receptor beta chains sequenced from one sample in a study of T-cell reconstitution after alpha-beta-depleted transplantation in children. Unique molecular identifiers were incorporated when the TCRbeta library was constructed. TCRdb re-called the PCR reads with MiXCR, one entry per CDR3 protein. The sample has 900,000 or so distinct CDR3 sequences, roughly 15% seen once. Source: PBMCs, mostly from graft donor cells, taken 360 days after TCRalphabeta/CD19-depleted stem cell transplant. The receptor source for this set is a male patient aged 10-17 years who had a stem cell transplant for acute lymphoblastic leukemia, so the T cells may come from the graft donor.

The CDR3 DNA sequence: TGCGCCAGCAGCTTGGAAGTCGCCAGAGAAGCTTTCTTT. The encoded protein is CASSLEVAREAFF. The chain links TRBV5-1 to TRBJ1-1; no reliable D call. CDR3 size: 13 residues. Germline-derived CDR1 and CDR2 are SGHRS and YFSETQ. Trimming left V 0 bases short and J 8 bases short, with 11 bases between.

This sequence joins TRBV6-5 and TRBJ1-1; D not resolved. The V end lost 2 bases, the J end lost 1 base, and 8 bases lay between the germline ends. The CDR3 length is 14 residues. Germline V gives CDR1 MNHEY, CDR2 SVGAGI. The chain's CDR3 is CASSYTGKNTEAFF. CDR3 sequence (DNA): TGTGCCAGCAGTTACACCGGGAAGAACACTGAAGCTTTCTTT.

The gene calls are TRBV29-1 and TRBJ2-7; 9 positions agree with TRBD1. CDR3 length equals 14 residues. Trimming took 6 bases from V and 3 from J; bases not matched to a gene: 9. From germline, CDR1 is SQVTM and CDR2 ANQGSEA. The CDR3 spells CSVVPDRGHYEQYF. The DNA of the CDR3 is TGCAGCGTCGTCCCGGACAGGGGTCACTACGAGCAGTACTTC.

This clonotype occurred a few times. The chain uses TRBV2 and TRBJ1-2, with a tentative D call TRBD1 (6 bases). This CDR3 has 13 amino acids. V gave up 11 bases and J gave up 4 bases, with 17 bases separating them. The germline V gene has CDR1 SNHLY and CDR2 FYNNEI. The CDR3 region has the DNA TGTGCCGCCCTTTTCAGGGGTACCTATGGCTACACCTTC. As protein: CAALFRGTYGYTF.

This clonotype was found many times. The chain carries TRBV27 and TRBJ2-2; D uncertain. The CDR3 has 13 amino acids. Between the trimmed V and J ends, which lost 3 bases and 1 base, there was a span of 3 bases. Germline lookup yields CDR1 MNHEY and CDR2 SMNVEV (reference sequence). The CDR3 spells CASSFWNTGELFF. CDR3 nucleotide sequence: TGTGCCAGCAGTTTTTGGAACACCGGGGAGCTGTTTTTT.

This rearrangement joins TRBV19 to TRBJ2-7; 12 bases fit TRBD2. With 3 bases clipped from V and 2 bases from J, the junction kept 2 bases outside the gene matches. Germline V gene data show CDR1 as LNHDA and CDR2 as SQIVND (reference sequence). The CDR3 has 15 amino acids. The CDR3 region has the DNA TGTGCCAGTAGTATTACTAGCGGGAGGACCTACGAGCAGTACTTC. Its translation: CASSITSGRTYEQYF.

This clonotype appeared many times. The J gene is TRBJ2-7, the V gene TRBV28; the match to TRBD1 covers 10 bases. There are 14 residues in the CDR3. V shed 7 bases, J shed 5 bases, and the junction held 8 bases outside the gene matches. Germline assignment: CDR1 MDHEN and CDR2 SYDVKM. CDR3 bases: TGTGCCAGCACCGTAGGGGACAGGGGCCACGAGCAGTACTTC. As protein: CASTVGDRGHEQYF.

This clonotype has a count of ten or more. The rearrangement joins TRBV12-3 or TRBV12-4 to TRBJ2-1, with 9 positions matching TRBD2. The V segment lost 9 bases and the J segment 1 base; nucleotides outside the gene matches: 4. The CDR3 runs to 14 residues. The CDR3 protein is CASVSGSSYNEQFF. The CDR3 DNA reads TGTGCCAGTGTTAGCGGGAGTTCCTACAATGAGCAGTTCTTC.

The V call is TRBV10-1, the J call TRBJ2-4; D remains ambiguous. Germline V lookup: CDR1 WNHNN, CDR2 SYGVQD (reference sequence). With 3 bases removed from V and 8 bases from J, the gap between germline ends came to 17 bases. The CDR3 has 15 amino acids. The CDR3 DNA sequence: TGCGCCAGCAGTGAAGGAAGGCTCCGGCCCTACATTCAGTACTTC. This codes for CASSEGRLRPYIQYF.

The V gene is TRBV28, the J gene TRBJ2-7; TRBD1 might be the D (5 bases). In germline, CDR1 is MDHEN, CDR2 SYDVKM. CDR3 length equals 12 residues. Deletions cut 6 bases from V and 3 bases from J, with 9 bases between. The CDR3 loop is CASRDTHYEQYF. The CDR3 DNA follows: TGTGCCAGCAGGGACACCCACTACGAGCAGTACTTC.

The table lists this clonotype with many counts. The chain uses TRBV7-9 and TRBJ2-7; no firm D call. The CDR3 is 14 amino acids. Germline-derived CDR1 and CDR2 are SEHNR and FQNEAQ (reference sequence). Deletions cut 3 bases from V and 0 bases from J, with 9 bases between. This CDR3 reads CASSFRRNSYEQYF. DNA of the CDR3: TGTGCCAGCAGCTTTAGGCGGAACTCCTACGAGCAGTACTTC.

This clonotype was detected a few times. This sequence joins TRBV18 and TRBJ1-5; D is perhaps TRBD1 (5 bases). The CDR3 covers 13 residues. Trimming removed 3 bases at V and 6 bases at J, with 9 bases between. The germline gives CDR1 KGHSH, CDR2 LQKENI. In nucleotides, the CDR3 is TGTGCCAGCTCACCCGGGGCGAGTCAGCCCCAGCATTTT. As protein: CASSPGASQPQHF.

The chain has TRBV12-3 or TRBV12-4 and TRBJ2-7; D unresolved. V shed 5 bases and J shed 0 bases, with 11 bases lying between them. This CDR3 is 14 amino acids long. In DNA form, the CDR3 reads TGTGCCAGCAGTCGGACGCCGCGCTCCTACGAGCAGTACTTC. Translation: CASSRTPRSYEQYF.

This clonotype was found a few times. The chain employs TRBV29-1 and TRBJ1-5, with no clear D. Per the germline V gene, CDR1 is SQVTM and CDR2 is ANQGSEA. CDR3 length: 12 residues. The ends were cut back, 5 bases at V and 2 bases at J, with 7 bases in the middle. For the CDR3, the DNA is TGCAGCGTTATGGAGGGCAATCAGCCCCAGCATTTT. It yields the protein CSVMEGNQPQHF.

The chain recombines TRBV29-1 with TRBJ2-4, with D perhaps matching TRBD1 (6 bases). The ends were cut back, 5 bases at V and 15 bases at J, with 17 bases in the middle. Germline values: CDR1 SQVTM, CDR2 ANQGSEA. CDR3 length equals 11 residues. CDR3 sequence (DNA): TGCAGCGTTTCTAGGGAACAGGGCTTGTACTTC. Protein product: CSVSREQGLYF.

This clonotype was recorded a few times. CDR3 amino acids: CASSKGDRGSGANVLTF. CDR3 nucleotides: TGTGCCAGCAGCAAAGGAGACAGGGGATCTGGGGCCAACGTCCTGACTTTC. The rearrangement joins TRBV3-1 to TRBJ2-6; 8 bases line up with TRBD1. After removal of 5 bases from V and 1 base from J, the junction contained 7 bases not matched to a gene. CDR3 size: 17 residues. Germline lookup yields CDR1 LGHDT and CDR2 YNNKEL (reference sequence). Filled out from reference TRBV3-1 and TRBJ2-6, the complete variable domain reads DTAVSQTPKYLVTQMGNDKSIKCEQNLGHDTMYWYKQDSKKFLKIMFSYNNKELIINETVPNRFSPKSPDKAHLNLHINSLELGDSAVYFCASSKGDRGSGANVLTFGAGSRLTVL.

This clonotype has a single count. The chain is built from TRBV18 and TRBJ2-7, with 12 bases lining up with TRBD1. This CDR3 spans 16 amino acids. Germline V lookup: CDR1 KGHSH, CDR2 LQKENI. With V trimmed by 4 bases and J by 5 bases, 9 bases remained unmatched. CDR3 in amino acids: CASSLSRDRGRNEQYF. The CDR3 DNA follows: TGTGCCAGCTCACTGTCCCGGGACAGGGGGCGGAACGAGCAGTACTTC.

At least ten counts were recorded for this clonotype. This CDR3 reads CSASRERISSTDTQYF. DNA for the CDR3: TGCAGTGCTAGTCGGGAGCGGATTAGTAGCACAGATACGCAGTATTTT. The gene calls are TRBV20-1 and TRBJ2-3, with a possible D match to TRBD2 (6 bases). The germline gives CDR1 DFQATT, CDR2 SNEGSKA (reference sequence). Trimming stripped 3 bases from V and 0 bases from J, with 16 bases between. The CDR3 is 16 amino acids.

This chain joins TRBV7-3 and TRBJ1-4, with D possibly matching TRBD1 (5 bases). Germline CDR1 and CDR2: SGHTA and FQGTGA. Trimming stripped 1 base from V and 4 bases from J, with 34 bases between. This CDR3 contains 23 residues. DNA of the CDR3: TGTGCCAGCAGCTTAAAGGGGCCACCCCTAAAATCAGGACTGATAACGTTTAATGAAAAACTGTTTTTT. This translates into CASSLKGPPLKSGLITFNEKLFF.

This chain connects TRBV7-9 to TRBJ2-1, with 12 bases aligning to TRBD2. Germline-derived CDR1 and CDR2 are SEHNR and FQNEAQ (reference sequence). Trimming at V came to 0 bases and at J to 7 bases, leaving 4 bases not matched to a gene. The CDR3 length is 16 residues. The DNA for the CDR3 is TGTGCCAGCAGCTTAGCGCGGCTAGCGGGAGGGAATGAGCAGTTCTTC. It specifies CASSLARLAGGNEQFF.

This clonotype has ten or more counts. The CDR3 loop is CSARDSGLPYEAFF. The CDR3 DNA reads as TGCAGTGCTAGAGATTCGGGGCTACCATATGAAGCTTTCTTT. This sequence joins TRBV20-1 and TRBJ1-1; D possibly corresponds to TRBD1 (5 bases). Trimming took 0 bases from V and 7 from J, leaving 15 bases between them. Germline CDR1 and CDR2: DFQATT and SNEGSKA (reference sequence). This CDR3 spans 14 amino acids.

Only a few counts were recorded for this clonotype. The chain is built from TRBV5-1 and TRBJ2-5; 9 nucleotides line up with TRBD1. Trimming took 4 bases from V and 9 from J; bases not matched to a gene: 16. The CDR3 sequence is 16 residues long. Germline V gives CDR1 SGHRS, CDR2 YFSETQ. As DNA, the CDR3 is TGCGCCAGCAGCCTCCGGACAGGGGCGGTGGATATGGCCCAGTACTTC. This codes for CASSLRTGAVDMAQYF.

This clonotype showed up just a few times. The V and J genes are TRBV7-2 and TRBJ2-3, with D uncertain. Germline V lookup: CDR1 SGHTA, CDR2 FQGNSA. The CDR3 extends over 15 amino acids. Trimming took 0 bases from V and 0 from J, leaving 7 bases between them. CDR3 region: CASSLALPSTDTQYF. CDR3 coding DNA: TGTGCCAGCAGCTTAGCCCTCCCTAGCACAGATACGCAGTATTTT. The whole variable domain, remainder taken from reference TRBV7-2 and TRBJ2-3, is GAGVSQSPSNKVTEKGKDVELRCDPISGHTALYWYRQSLGQGLEFLIYFQGNSAPDKSGLPSDRFSAERTGGSVSTLTIQRTQQEDSAVYLCASSLALPSTDTQYFGPGTRLTVL.

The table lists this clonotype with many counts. The CDR3 sequence: CAISATSGYEQYF. CDR3 nucleotide sequence: TGTGCCATCAGCGCGACTAGCGGTTACGAGCAGTACTTC. This chain joins TRBV10-3 and TRBJ2-7, with TRBD2 matching 9 bases. V was pared by 6 bases and J by 4 bases, with 4 bases of the junction left unmatched. CDR3 length: 13 residues. Germline V gene lookup returns CDR1 ENHRY and CDR2 SYGVKD.